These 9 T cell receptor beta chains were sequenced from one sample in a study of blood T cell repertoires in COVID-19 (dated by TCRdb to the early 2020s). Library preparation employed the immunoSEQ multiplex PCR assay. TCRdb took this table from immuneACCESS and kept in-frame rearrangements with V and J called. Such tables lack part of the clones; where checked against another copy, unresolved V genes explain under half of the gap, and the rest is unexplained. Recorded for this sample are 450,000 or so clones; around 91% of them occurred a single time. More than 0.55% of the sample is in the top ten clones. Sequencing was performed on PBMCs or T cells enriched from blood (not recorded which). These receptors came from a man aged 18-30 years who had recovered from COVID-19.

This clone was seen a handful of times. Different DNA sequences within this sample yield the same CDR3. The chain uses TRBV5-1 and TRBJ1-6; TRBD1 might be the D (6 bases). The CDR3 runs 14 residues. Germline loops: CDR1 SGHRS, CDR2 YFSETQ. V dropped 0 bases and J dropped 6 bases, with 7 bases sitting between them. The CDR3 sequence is CASSLGQANSPLHF. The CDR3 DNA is TGCGCCAGCAGCTTGGGACAGGCTAATTCACCCCTCCACTTT.

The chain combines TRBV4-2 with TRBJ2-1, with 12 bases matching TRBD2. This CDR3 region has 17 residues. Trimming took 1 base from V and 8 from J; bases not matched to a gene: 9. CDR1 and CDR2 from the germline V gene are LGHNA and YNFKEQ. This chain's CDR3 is CASSQALAGGPMYEQFF. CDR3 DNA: TGTGCCAGCAGCCAAGCCCTAGCGGGAGGGCCGATGTATGAGCAGTTCTTC.

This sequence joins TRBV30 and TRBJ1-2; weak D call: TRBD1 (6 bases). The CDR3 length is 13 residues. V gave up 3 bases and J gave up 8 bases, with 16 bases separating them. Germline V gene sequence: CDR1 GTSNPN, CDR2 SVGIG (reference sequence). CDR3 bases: TGTGCCTGGAGCCCCCAGACAGGACAAGGCTACACCTTC. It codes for CAWSPQTGQGYTF. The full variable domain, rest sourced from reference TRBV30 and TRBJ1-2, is SQTIHQWPATLVQPVGSPLSLECTVEGTSNPNLYWYRQAAGRGLQLLFYSVGIGQISSEVPQNLSASRPQDRQFILSSKKLLLSDSGFYLCAWSPQTGQGYTFGSGTRLTVV.

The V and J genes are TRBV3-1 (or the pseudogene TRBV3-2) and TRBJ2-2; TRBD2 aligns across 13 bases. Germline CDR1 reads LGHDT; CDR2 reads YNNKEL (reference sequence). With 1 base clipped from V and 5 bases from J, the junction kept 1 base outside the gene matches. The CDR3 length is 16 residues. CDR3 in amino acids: CASSQGLAGGTGELFF. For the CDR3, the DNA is TGTGCCAGCAGCCAAGGACTAGCGGGAGGAACCGGGGAGCTGTTTTTT.

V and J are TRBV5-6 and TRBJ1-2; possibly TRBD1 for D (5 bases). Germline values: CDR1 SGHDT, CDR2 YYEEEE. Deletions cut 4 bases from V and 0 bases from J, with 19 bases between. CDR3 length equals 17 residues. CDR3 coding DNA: TGTGCCAGCAGCCCTTCTCTGGACACGAAACCTAACTATGGCTACACCTTC. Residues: CASSPSLDTKPNYGYTF.

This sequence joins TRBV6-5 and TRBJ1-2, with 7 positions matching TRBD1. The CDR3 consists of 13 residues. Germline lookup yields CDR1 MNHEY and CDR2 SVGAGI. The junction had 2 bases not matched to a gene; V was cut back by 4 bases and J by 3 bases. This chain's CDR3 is CASSSDRDYGYTF. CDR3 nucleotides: TGTGCCAGCAGTTCCGACAGGGACTATGGCTACACCTTC.

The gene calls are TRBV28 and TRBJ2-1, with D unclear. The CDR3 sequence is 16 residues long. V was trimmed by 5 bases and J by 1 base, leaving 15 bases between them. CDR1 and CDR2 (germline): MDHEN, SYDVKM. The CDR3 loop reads CASSALAAESYNEQFF. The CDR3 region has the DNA TGTGCCAGCAGTGCCCTTGCGGCGGAGTCCTACAATGAGCAGTTCTTC.

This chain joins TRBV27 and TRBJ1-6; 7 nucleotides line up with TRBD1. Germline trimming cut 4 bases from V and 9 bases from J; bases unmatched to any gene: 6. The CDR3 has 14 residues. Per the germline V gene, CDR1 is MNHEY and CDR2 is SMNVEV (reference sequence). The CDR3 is CASSSDRAGSPLHF. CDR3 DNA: TGTGCCAGCAGTTCAGACAGGGCCGGTTCACCCCTCCACTTT.

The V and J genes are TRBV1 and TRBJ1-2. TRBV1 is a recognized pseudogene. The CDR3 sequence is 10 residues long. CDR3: CTSRLYGYTF. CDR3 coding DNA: TGCACCAGCAGACTATATGGCTACACCTTC.